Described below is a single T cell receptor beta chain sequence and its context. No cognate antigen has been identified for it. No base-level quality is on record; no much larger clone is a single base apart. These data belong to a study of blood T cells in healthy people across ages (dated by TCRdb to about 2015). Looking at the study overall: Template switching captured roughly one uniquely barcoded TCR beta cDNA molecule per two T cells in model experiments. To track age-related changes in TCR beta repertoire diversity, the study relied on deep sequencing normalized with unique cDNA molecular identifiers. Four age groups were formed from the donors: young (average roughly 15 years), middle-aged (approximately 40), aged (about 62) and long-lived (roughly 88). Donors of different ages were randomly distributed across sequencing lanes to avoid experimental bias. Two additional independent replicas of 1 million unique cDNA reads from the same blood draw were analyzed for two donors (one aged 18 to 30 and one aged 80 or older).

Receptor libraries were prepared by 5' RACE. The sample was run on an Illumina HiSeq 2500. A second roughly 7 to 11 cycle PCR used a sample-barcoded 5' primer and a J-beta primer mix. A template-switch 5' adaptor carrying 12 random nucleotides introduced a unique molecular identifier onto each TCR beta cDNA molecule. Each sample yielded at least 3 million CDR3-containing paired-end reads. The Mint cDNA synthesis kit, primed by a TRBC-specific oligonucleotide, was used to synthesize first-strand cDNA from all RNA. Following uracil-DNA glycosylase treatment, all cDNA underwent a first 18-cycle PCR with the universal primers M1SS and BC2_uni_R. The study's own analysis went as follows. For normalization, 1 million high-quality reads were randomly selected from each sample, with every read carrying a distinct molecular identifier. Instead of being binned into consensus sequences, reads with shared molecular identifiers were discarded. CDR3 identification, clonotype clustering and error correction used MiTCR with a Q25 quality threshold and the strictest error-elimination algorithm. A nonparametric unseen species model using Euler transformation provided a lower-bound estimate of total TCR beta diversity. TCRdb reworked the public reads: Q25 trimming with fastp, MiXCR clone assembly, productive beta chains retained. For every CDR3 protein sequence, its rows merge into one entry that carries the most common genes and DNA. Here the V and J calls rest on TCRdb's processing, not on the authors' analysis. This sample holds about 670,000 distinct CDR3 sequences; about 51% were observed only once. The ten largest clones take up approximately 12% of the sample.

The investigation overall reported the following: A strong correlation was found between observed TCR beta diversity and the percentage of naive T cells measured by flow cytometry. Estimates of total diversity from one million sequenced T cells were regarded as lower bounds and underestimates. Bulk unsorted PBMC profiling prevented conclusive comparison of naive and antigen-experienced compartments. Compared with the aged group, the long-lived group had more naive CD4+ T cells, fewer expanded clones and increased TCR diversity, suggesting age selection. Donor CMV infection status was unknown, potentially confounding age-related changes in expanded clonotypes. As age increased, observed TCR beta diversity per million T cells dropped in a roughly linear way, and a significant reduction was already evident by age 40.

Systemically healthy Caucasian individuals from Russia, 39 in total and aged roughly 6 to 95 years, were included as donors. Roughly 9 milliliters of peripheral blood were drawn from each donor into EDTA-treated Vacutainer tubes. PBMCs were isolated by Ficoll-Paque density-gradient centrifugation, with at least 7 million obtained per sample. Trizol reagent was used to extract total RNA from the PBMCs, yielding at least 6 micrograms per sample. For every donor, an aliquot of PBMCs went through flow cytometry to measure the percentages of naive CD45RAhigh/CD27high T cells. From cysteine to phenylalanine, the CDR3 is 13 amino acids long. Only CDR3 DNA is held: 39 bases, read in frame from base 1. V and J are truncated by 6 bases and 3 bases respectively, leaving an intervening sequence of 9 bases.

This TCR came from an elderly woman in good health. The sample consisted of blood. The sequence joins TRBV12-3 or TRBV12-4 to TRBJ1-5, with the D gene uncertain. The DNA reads TGTGCCAGCAGACCAGGACTCAATCAGCCCCAGCATTTT. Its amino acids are CASRPGLNQPQHF.